The 11 T cell receptor beta chains given below trace back to one sample, sequenced in a study of blood T cell repertoires in COVID-19. The data were produced by immunoSEQ multiplex PCR, yet TCRdb's version contains in-frame clones alone and is incomplete. The table has about 150,000 clones, around 87% seen once. The sequencing input was peripheral blood. These receptors originate from a man aged 80 or over with acute or convalescent COVID-19.

The V and J genes are TRBV7-2 and TRBJ1-1, with 11 bases aligning to TRBD1. Per the germline V gene, CDR1 is SGHTA and CDR2 is FQGNSA. Losses at the gene ends were 2 bases for V and 2 bases for J; bases not matched to a gene: 4. CDR3 length: 16 amino acids. The CDR3 DNA is TGTGCCAGCAGCTTACTGGGACAGGGGGGAAACACTGAAGCTTTCTTT. Its protein product is CASSLLGQGGNTEAFF. Filled out from reference TRBV7-2 and TRBJ1-1, the complete variable domain reads GAGVSQSPSNKVTEKGKDVELRCDPISGHTALYWYRQSLGQGLEFLIYFQGNSAPDKSGLPSDRFSAERTGGSVSTLTIQRTQQEDSAVYLCASSLLGQGGNTEAFFGQGTRLTVV.

The V and J genes are TRBV5-1 and TRBJ1-6; D is possibly TRBD1 (6 bases). The CDR3 is 16 residues long. The germline V gene has CDR1 SGHRS and CDR2 YFSETQ. The V and J ends lost 0 bases and 6 bases respectively, with 13 bases between them. The CDR3 here is CASSLGQQGANSPLHF. The CDR3 nucleotides read TGCGCCAGCAGCTTGGGGCAACAGGGTGCTAATTCACCCCTCCACTTT.

Here the CDR3 reads CASSPDRGYREQYF. CDR3 bases: TGTGCCAGCAGCCCCGACAGGGGGTATCGCGAGCAGTACTTC. The chain employs TRBV7-2 and TRBJ2-7; TRBD1 agrees at 9 bases. The CDR3 is made up of 14 amino acids. CDR1 and CDR2 from the germline V gene are SGHTA and FQGNSA. With V trimmed by 5 bases and J by 6 bases, 8 bases remained unmatched. Full variable domain (remainder filled in from reference TRBV7-2 and TRBJ2-7): GAGVSQSPSNKVTEKGKDVELRCDPISGHTALYWYRQSLGQGLEFLIYFQGNSAPDKSGLPSDRFSAERTGGSVSTLTIQRTQQEDSAVYLCASSPDRGYREQYFGPGTRLTVT.

This chain uses TRBV5-1 with TRBJ2-5; D is possibly TRBD2 (5 bases). V was shortened by 1 base and J by 5 bases, with 9 bases between the two germline ends. The CDR3 length is 13 residues. Germline V gene sequence: CDR1 SGHRS, CDR2 YFSETQ. The CDR3 here is CASSLPGWETQYF. CDR3 DNA sequence: TGCGCCAGCAGCTTGCCGGGGTGGGAGACCCAGTACTTC.

The gene calls are TRBV2 and TRBJ2-3; TRBD1 agrees at 7 bases. Germline V gene data show CDR1 as SNHLY and CDR2 as FYNNEI. This CDR3 has 16 amino acids. Trimming took 4 bases from V and 2 from J; bases not matched to a gene: 9. The CDR3 region has the DNA TGTGCCAGCAGTGCTCCCAGGGGGTCCCCCACAGATACGCAGTATTTT. It translates to CASSAPRGSPTDTQYF.

The genes are TRBV19 and TRBJ1-5; 10 bases are a match to TRBD1. The V gene end was trimmed by 4 bases and the J gene end by 3 bases; junction bases not matched to a gene: 3. There are 15 residues in the CDR3. The germline gives CDR1 LNHDA, CDR2 SQIVND (reference sequence). The CDR3 nucleotides read TGTGCCAGTAGTAAGGACAGGGGGTACAATCAGCCCCAGCATTTT. Translating it yields CASSKDRGYNQPQHF.

V usage is TRBV4-2 and J usage is TRBJ2-3; 12 bases line up with TRBD2. Germline V CDR1 and CDR2: LGHNA, YNFKEQ. This CDR3 contains 16 residues. V dropped 2 bases and J dropped 3; count of bases not matched to a gene: 3. CDR3 region: CASSQRLAGVTDTQYF. The CDR3, as DNA: TGTGCCAGCAGCCAACGACTAGCGGGAGTAACAGATACGCAGTATTTT.

The chain recombines TRBV3-1 (or the pseudogene TRBV3-2) with TRBJ2-3; 8 bases match TRBD2. The CDR3 loop spans 14 amino acids. CDR1 is LGHDT and CDR2 is YNNKEL in the germline V gene (reference sequence). V shed 4 bases and J 5 bases; nucleotides not matched to a gene: 5. CDR3 nucleotide sequence: TGTGCCAGCAGCCTACGGGGGGGCCGAGATACGCAGTATTTT. Its protein product is CASSLRGGRDTQYF.

The chain is built from TRBV20-1 and TRBJ1-5; D ambiguous. The germline gives CDR1 DFQATT, CDR2 SNEGSKA (reference sequence). This CDR3 has 12 residues. Trimming shortened V by 3 bases and J by 5 bases, and 8 bases separated the two germline ends. The CDR3 sequence: CSASIPYQPQHF. DNA of the CDR3: TGCAGTGCTAGTATCCCTTATCAGCCCCAGCATTTT.

The rearrangement uses TRBV19 and TRBJ1-4; D is perhaps TRBD1 (5 bases). This CDR3 is built from 15 residues. The V and J ends lost 5 bases and 0 bases respectively, with 10 bases between them. CDR1 LNHDA and CDR2 SQIVND come from the germline V gene (reference sequence). The CDR3 is CASSSRVATNEKLFF. The CDR3 nucleotides read TGTGCCAGTAGTTCCAGGGTTGCAACTAATGAAAAACTGTTTTTT. The entire variable domain, with the rest obtained from reference TRBV19 and TRBJ1-4, is as follows: DGGITQSPKYLFRKEGQNVTLSCEQNLNHDAMYWYRQDPGQGLRLIYYSQIVNDFQKGDIAEGYSVSREKKESFPLTVTSAQKNPTAFYLCASSSRVATNEKLFFGSGTQLSVL.

The J gene is TRBJ1-5, the V gene TRBV7-9, with TRBD1 matching over 7 bases. Germline CDR1 and CDR2: SEHNR and FQNEAQ (reference sequence). The trim removed 6 bases at V and 2 bases at J, leaving 1 base unmatched. This CDR3 spans 13 amino acids. Written as DNA, the CDR3 is TGTGCCAGCAGTACAGGGGGCAATCAGCCCCAGCATTTT. It specifies CASSTGGNQPQHF.